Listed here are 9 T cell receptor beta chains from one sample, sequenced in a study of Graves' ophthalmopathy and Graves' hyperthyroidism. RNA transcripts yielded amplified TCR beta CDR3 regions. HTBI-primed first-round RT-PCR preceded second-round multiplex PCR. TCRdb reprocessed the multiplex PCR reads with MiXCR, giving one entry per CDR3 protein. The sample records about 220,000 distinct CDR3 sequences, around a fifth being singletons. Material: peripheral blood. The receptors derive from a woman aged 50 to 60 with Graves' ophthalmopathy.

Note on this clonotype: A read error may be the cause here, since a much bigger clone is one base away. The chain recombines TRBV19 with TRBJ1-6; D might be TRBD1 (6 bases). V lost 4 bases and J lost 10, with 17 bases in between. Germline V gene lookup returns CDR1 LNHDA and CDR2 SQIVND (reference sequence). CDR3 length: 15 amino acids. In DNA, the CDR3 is TGTGCCAGTAGTACTCTTTGGGCAGGGGAATCACCCCTCCACTTT. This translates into CASSTLWAGESPLHF.

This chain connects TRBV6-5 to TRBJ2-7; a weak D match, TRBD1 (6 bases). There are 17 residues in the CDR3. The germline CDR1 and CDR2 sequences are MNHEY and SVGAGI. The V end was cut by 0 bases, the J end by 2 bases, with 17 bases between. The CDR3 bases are TGTGCCAGCAGTTACTCGTTGAAGGCAGGGGCGACCTACGAGCAGTACTTC. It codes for CASSYSLKAGATYEQYF.

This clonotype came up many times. For the CDR3, the DNA is TGTGCCTGGAGTGGACAGGGGGCGAACTATGGCTACACCTTC. This codes for CAWSGQGANYGYTF. This sequence joins TRBV30 and TRBJ1-2, with 10 bases identical to TRBD1. The V segment lost 1 base and the J segment 2 bases; nucleotides outside the gene matches: 1. The CDR3 is 14 amino acids. Germline CDR1 reads GTSNPN; CDR2 reads SVGIG (reference sequence).

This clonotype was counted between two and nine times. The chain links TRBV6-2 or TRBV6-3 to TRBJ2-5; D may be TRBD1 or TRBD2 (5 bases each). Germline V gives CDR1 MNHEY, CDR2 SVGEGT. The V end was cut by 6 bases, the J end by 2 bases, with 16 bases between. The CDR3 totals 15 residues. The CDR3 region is CASRPDGTGQETQYF. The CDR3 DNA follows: TGTGCCAGCAGACCCGACGGGACGGGTCAAGAGACCCAGTACTTC.

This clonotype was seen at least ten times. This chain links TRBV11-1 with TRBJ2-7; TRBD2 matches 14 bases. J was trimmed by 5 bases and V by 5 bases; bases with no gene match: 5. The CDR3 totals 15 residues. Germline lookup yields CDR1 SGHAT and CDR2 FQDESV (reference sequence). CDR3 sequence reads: CASSPGLAGDDEQYF. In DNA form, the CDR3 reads TGTGCCAGCAGCCCGGGACTAGCGGGAGACGACGAGCAGTACTTC.

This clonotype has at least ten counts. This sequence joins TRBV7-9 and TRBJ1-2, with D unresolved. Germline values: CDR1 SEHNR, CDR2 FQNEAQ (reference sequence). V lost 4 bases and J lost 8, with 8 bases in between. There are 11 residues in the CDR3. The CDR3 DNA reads TGTGCCAGCAGCTCCGCACGAGGCTACACCTTC. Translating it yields CASSSARGYTF.

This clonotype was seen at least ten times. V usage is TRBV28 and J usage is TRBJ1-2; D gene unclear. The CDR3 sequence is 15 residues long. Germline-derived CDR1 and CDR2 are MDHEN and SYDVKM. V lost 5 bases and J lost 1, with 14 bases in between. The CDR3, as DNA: TGTGCCAGCAGTAAAATACGCACTAATAACTATGGCTACACCTTC. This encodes CASSKIRTNNYGYTF.

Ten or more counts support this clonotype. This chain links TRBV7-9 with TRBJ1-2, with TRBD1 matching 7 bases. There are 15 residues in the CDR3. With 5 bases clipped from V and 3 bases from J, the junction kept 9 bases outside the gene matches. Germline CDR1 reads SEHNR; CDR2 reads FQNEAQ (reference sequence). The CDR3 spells CASSPGQSPHYGYTF. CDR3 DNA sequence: TGTGCCAGCAGCCCGGGACAGTCCCCCCACTATGGCTACACCTTC. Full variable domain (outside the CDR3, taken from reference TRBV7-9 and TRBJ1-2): DTGVSQNPRHKITKRGQNVTFRCDPISEHNRLYWYRQTLGQGPEFLTYFQNEAQLEKSRLLSDRFSAERPKGSFSTLEIQRTEQGDSAMYLCASSPGQSPHYGYTFGSGTRLTVV.

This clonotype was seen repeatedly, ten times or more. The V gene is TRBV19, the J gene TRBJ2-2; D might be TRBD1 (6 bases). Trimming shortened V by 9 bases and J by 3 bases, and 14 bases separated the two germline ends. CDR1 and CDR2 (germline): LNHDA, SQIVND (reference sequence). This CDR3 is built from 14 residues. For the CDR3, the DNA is TGTGCCAGCTCCCGGGACACATACACCGGGGAGCTGTTTTTT. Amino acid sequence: CASSRDTYTGELFF.